The 21 T cell receptor beta chains below were found in one sample sequenced in a study of CXCR3-negative and CXCR3-positive naive CD8 T cells. No antigen has been identified for these receptors. The authors prepared UMI-labeled TRB cDNA libraries by 5' RACE. After re-calling the 5' RACE reads, TCRdb lists one entry per CDR3 protein, DNA absent. This sample lists 150,000 to 180,000 distinct CDR3 sequences; its ten largest clones have 0.45% to 0.55%. Study-wide results and limits: CXCR3-negative naive cells had less hydrophobic TRB CDR3s than did CXCR3-positive naive cells.

The material sequenced was naive CXCR3+ CD8+ T cells from blood. Documented subset: CD45RO-CCR7+CD27+CD95- naive CD8+ T cells expressing CXCR3 (TNR3+). These receptor sequences come from a human donor in good health. Some clones in this sample may be carry-over from other donors' samples.

This chain connects TRBV7-2 to TRBJ2-1; there is no DNA to check the TCRdb D call of TRBD1. Germline CDR1 reads SGHTA; CDR2 reads FQGNSA. The CDR3 has 15 residues. This CDR3 is CASSFPPQGYNEQFF.

The gene calls are TRBV7-9 and TRBJ2-3; TCRdb's D call, TRBD2, is unchecked because there is no DNA. Per germline, CDR1 SEHNR and CDR2 FQNEAQ (reference sequence). The CDR3 totals 15 residues. The CDR3 sequence: CASRVLAATTDTQYF.

This chain links TRBV11-2 with TRBJ2-7. The CDR3 has 14 amino acids. Germline values: CDR1 SGHAT, CDR2 FQNNGV. CDR3: CASSENPRAYEQYF.

The rearrangement uses TRBV9 and TRBJ2-7; TCRdb reports TRBD2, a call that lacks DNA to check it against. The length of the CDR3 is 16 residues. Germline V CDR1 and CDR2: SGDLS, YYNGEE. The CDR3 sequence is CASSVEEGMSSYEQYF.

CDR3 in amino acids: CASCLGTAFYGYTF. This sequence joins TRBV12-3 or TRBV12-4 and TRBJ1-2; TCRdb reports TRBD1, a call that lacks DNA to check it against. The CDR3 has 14 residues.

The V and J genes are TRBV2 and TRBJ2-7; TCRdb outputs TRBD2, but without DNA this stays unchecked. This CDR3 is 14 amino acids long. Germline V lookup: CDR1 SNHLY, CDR2 FYNNEI. CDR3 sequence: CASRGLAGVLEQYF.

Here the CDR3 reads CASSEGPGGTQYF. This chain connects TRBV25-1 to TRBJ2-5; there is no DNA to check the TCRdb D call of TRBD2. CDR1 and CDR2 from the germline V gene are MGHDK and SYGVNS. This CDR3 has 13 amino acids.

The V call is TRBV14, the J call TRBJ2-3. The germline gives CDR1 SGHDN, CDR2 FVKESK. This CDR3 contains 12 residues. CDR3 loop: CASTASTDTQYF.

The chain has TRBV4-2 and TRBJ2-7; TCRdb gives TRBD1 as the D gene, but with no DNA this cannot be confirmed. This CDR3 comprises 16 residues. Germline-derived CDR1 and CDR2 are LGHNA and YNFKEQ. The CDR3 loop is CASSIPLGTGVHEQYF.

The V call is TRBV25-1, the J call TRBJ1-4. The germline CDR1 and CDR2 sequences are MGHDK and SYGVNS. The CDR3 has 15 amino acids. CDR3 loop: CASSEKVTTNEKLFF.

The chain carries TRBV5-5 and TRBJ2-5. This CDR3 has 15 residues. CDR1 is SGHKS and CDR2 is YYEKEE in the germline V gene (reference sequence). CDR3 in amino acids: CASAKTPHDQETQYF.

This chain joins TRBV12-3 or TRBV12-4 and TRBJ2-7; without DNA, the TCRdb call of TRBD1 cannot be checked. This CDR3 has 12 residues. CDR3: CASSLNRDEQYF.

The chain couples TRBV6-6 to TRBJ1-6. CDR1 is MNHNY and CDR2 is SVGAGI in the germline V gene (reference sequence). CDR3 length: 13 residues. The chain's CDR3 is CASKEGNNSPLHF.

V usage is TRBV9 and J usage is TRBJ2-1; TCRdb indicates TRBD1, and absent DNA this call remains unverified. CDR3 length equals 14 residues. The germline CDR1 and CDR2 sequences are SGDLS and YYNGEE. The CDR3 here is CASSYGRGANEQFF.

The chain carries TRBV28 and TRBJ2-3; absent DNA, TCRdb's TRBD2 call cannot be checked. Germline V gene lookup returns CDR1 MDHEN and CDR2 SYDVKM. The length of the CDR3 is 16 residues. The CDR3 reads CASSPPEGMATDTQYF.

The CDR3 here is CASSQVSRKNTEAFF. The gene calls are TRBV4-2 and TRBJ1-1; TCRdb selects TRBD1, and the lack of DNA leaves this call unchecked. CDR1 is LGHNA, CDR2 YNFKEQ, per germline. The CDR3 has 15 residues.

The V gene is TRBV7-2, the J gene TRBJ2-1; without DNA, the TCRdb call of TRBD2 cannot be checked. CDR1 and CDR2 from the germline V gene are SGHTA and FQGNSA. This CDR3 spans 13 amino acids. This chain's CDR3 is CASSSYSGGEQFF. Drawing the rest from reference TRBV7-2 and TRBJ2-1, the complete variable domain is GAGVSQSPSNKVTEKGKDVELRCDPISGHTALYWYRQSLGQGLEFLIYFQGNSAPDKSGLPSDRFSAERTGGSVSTLTIQRTQQEDSAVYLCASSSYSGGEQFFGPGTRLTVL.

The rearrangement joins TRBV29-1 to TRBJ1-2; the D gene TCRdb calls, TRBD1, cannot be checked with no DNA. The CDR3 sequence is 12 residues long. From germline, CDR1 is SQVTM and CDR2 ANQGSEA. The CDR3: CSVVTEVYGYTF.

The chain has TRBV24-1 and TRBJ2-3; TCRdb calls TRBD2, which cannot be checked without DNA. This CDR3 has 16 residues. Germline CDR1 is KGHDR and CDR2 is SFDVKD. CDR3 amino acids: CATSDRGRTGTDTQYF.

The chain uses TRBV20-1 and TRBJ2-7; the TRBD2 assignment by TCRdb is unverifiable without DNA. CDR3 size: 13 residues. Germline loops: CDR1 DFQATT, CDR2 SNEGSKA (reference sequence). The CDR3 sequence is CSARDGGFYEQYF.

The chain employs TRBV7-9 and TRBJ1-6. Germline-derived CDR1 and CDR2 are SEHNR and FQNEAQ (reference sequence). There are 16 residues in the CDR3. The chain's CDR3 is CASSLRSTSYNSPLHF.